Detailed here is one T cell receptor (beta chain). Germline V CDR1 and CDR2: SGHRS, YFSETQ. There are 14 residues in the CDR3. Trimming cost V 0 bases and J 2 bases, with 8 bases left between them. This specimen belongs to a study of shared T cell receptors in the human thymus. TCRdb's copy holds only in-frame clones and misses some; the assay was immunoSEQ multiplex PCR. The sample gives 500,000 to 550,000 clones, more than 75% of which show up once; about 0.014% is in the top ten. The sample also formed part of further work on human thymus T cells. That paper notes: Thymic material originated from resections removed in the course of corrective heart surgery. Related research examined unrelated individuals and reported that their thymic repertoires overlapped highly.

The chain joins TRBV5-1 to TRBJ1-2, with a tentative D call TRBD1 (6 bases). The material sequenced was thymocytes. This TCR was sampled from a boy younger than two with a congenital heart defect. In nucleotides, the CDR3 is TGCGCCAGCAGCTTGGGGACAGCCAACTATGGCTACACCTTC. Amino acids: CASSLGTANYGYTF.